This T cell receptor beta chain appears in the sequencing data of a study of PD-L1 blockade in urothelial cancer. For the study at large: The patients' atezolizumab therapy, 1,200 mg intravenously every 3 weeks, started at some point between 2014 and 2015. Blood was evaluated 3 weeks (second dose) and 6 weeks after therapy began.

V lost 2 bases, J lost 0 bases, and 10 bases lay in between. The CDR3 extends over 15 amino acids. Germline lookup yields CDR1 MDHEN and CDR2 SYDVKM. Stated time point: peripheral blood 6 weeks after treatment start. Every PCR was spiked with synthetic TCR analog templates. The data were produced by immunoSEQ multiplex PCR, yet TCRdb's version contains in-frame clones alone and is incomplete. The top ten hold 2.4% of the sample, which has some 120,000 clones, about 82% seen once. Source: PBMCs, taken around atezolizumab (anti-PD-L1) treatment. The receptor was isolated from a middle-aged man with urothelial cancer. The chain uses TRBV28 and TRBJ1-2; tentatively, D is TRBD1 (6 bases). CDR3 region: CASSLGGATNYGYTF. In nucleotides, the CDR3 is TGTGCCAGCAGTTTAGGGGGGGCCACTAACTATGGCTACACCTTC.